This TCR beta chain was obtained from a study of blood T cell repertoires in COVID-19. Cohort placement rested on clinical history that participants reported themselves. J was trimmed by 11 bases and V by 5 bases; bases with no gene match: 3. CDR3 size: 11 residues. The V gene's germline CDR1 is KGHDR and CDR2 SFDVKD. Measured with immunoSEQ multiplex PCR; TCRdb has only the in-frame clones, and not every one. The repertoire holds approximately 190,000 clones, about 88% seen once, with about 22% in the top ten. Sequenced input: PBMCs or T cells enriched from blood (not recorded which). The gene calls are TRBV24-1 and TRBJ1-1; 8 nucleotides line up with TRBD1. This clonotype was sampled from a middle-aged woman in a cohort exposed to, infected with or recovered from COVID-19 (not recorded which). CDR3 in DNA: TGTGCCACCAGTGGACAGGGGAAGGCTTTCTTT. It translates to CATSGQGKAFF.